This T cell receptor beta chain was identified in a study of a mutant IDH1 vaccine in newly diagnosed glioma. Of note for this clone: The antigen remains unidentified.

The time point was: week 11, during vaccination. A single vaccine dose contained 300 ug of mutant IDH1 20-mer peptide, and topical imiquimod was used with it. The protocol was immunoSEQ multiplex PCR, while the TCRdb copy is restricted to in-frame clones and leaves out a portion. The table lists around 66,000 clones, roughly 80% of them singletons. Sequenced here: PBMCs, sampled from a glioma patient whose treatment included an IDH1 peptide vaccine. This sequence was found in a man in his forties or fifties with glioma.

The CDR3, as DNA: TGTGCCAGCAGCGAGAAAGAGACCCAGTACTTC. Translation: CASSEKETQYF. The V call is TRBV11-2, the J call TRBJ2-5; D is ambiguous. Germline CDR1 is SGHAT and CDR2 is FQNNGV. The CDR3 extends over 11 amino acids. Trimming pared 5 bases from V and 3 bases from J, leaving 4 bases between.